This is a list of T cell receptor beta chains from one sample in a study of human T cells and chemical hapten exposure. TCRdb itself ran the RACE reads through MiXCR, one entry per CDR3 protein. The table includes about 99,000 distinct CDR3 sequences, over 10% detected once. The sample was whole blood, taken in connection with sensitization to the hapten diphenylcyclopropenone (DPC). These TCRs come from a woman aged 40 to 50 with alopecia areata. Some clones in this sample may be carry-over from other donors' samples. Both conserved end residues are part of each CDR3. D genes are given only for firm matches. Clone size is given for some rows only: seen once, a few or many times, or a class if the clone is expanded.

CDR3 length	clone size	V gene	D gene	J gene	CDR3 DNA	CDR3 protein
14	few	TRBV7-3	.	TRBJ2-5	TGTGCCAGCAGCTCCGGTGGATCAAAAGAGACCCAGTACTTC	CASSSGGSKETQYF
12	many	TRBV28	TRBD1	TRBJ1-1	TGTGCCAGCACCCCAGACAGGGACGAAGCTTTCTTT	CASTPDRDEAFF
14	few	TRBV7-2	.	TRBJ2-7	TGTGCCAGCAGCCCCGTGGTTGGGGCCTACGAGCAGTACTTC	CASSPVVGAYEQYF
17	.	TRBV7-9	.	TRBJ2-3	TGTGCCAGCAGCTTAGCCCCCGGGCAGGCGACCCGTGATACGCAGTATTTT	CASSLAPGQATRDTQYF
14	many	TRBV28	TRBD1	TRBJ2-2	TGTGCCAGCAGGACAGGGGTAAACACCGGGGAGCTGTTTTTT	CASRTGVNTGELFF
16	medium-sized	TRBV7-9	.	TRBJ2-3	TGTGCCAGCAGCTTAGTGTCGGACGGTTCCCTTGATACGCAGTATTTT	CASSLVSDGSLDTQYF
16	.	TRBV11-2	.	TRBJ2-7	TGTGCCAGCAGCTTAGCTCTGACATTGAGCTCCTACGAGCAGTACTTC	CASSLALTLSSYEQYF
13	.	TRBV28	.	TRBJ1-6	TGTGCCAGCCGGCCGGGGGACAATTCACCCCTCCACTTT	CASRPGDNSPLHF
15	few	TRBV28	.	TRBJ2-3	TGTGCCAGCAGTGCCCCTGGACGTCTTTCGGATACGCAGTATTTT	CASSAPGRLSDTQYF
15	many	TRBV6-8	.	TRBJ2-4	TGTGCCAGCAGTACCCCGACAGAAGCCAAAAACATTCAGTACTTC	CASSTPTEAKNIQYF
14	.	TRBV12-3/TRBV12-4	.	TRBJ1-1	TGTGCCAGCACCAATGGGGGGGCTAGTACTGAAGCTTTCTTT	CASTNGGASTEAFF
15	few	TRBV7-6	.	TRBJ2-5	TGTGCCAGCAGCTTAGTGGCAGGGCATAGGGAGACCCAGTACTTC	CASSLVAGHRETQYF
14	few	TRBV29-1	TRBD2	TRBJ2-7	TGCAGCGTTGAACTAGCGGGAGAAAAATACGAGCAGTACTTC	CSVELAGEKYEQYF
13	.	TRBV6-2/TRBV6-3	.	TRBJ1-1	TGTGCCAGCAGGCCCTCAGGGGACACTGAAGCTTTCTTT	CASRPSGDTEAFF
12	many	TRBV28	TRBD2	TRBJ2-3	TGTGCCAGCAGAGGACTAGCAGATACGCAGTATTTT	CASRGLADTQYF
15	few	TRBV7-3	TRBD2	TRBJ2-1	TGTGCCAGCAGCCCTGCCCGGGGGGGCCTCAATGAGCAGTTCTTC	CASSPARGGLNEQFF
13	.	TRBV6-1	.	TRBJ2-6	TGTGCCAGCAGACGCTCTGGGGCCAACGTCCTGACTTTC	CASRRSGANVLTF
18	many	TRBV7-2	TRBD2	TRBJ2-3	TGTGCCAGCAGCTCGCAATCTGGGGGACTAGCGGGCACAGATACGCAGTATTTT	CASSSQSGGLAGTDTQYF
13	few	TRBV2	TRBD1	TRBJ2-5	TGTGCCAGCAGTGGCAGGGGGCGGGAGACCCAGTACTTC	CASSGRGRETQYF
12	many	TRBV6-5	.	TRBJ1-5	TGTGCCAGCAGACCCCCTAAAGGGCCCCAGCATTTT	CASRPPKGPQHF
14	few	TRBV4-1	.	TRBJ1-2	TGCGCCAGCAGCCAACCGCTAGAAGGATATGGCTACACCTTC	CASSQPLEGYGYTF
13	.	TRBV7-2	.	TRBJ1-1	TGTGCCAGCAGCTTAGACCGGTGGGCAGAAGCTTTCTTT	CASSLDRWAEAFF
14	.	TRBV12-3/TRBV12-4	TRBD1	TRBJ2-7	TGTGCCAGCAGTTTACAGGGGGCGATCTACGAGCAGTACTTC	CASSLQGAIYEQYF
16	few	TRBV7-8	TRBD1	TRBJ1-6	TGTGCCAGCAGCTTAAGAGGGACAGGCTATAATTCACCCCTCCACTTT	CASSLRGTGYNSPLHF
13	few	TRBV6-4	.	TRBJ2-1	TGTGCCAGTTCTAGCCTAAGGGGCAATGAGCAGTTCTTC	CASSSLRGNEQFF
14	.	TRBV28	.	TRBJ2-4	TGTGCCAGCAGTCATGGAAATAGCGGAGGCATATGGTACTTC	CASSHGNSGGIWYF
15	.	TRBV4-2	.	TRBJ1-2	TGTGCCAGCAGCCAAGATGGTGCGAGTAGCGATGGCTACACCTTC	CASSQDGASSDGYTF
15	.	TRBV4-2	TRBD2	TRBJ2-1	TGTGCCAGCAGCCTGTCTGCGGGAGACTACAATGAGCAGTTCTTC	CASSLSAGDYNEQFF
12	many	TRBV28	.	TRBJ2-1	TGTGCCAGCGGGGGAGGCTTCAATGAGCAGTTCTTC	CASGGGFNEQFF
15	few	TRBV9	.	TRBJ2-3	TGTGCCAGCAGCGGTAGCGAAGCCCTTTCGGGTACGCAGTATTTT	CASSGSEALSGTQYF
16	few	TRBV14	.	TRBJ2-2	TGTGCCAGCAGCCGGCATACAGGCACGAACACCGGGGAGCTGTTTTTT	CASSRHTGTNTGELFF
15	many	TRBV28	.	TRBJ1-2	TGTGCCAGCAGGACACCCCGGCAGGGTTACAGCTCGGGGCTCTTC	CASRTPRQGYSSGLF
13	.	TRBV2	TRBD1	TRBJ2-3	TGTGCCAGCCGGGACAGGGTTTTAGATACGCAGTATTTT	CASRDRVLDTQYF
15	.	TRBV7-8	.	TRBJ2-4	TGTGCCAGCAGCTCCAGCGTCTTAGCCAAAAACATTCAGTACTTC	CASSSSVLAKNIQYF
18	.	TRBV7-2	TRBD2	TRBJ2-3	TGTGCCAGCAGCCCAGGACTAGCGGGGGGGGCGGGCACAGATACGCAGTATTTT	CASSPGLAGGAGTDTQYF
14	.	TRBV12-3/TRBV12-4	.	TRBJ1-2	TGTGCCAGCAGTCCCACAGGTGGCGTGTATGGCTACACCTTC	CASSPTGGVYGYTF
17	few	TRBV9	TRBD2	TRBJ2-2	TGTGCCAGCAGCGTAGCCCCTACTAGCGGGAGCACCGGGGAGCTGTTTTTT	CASSVAPTSGSTGELFF
13	.	TRBV9	.	TRBJ1-1	TGTGCCAGCAGCGCAAGTGTGAACACTGAAGCTTTCTTT	CASSASVNTEAFF
16	few	TRBV5-1	TRBD1	TRBJ2-2	TGCGCCAGCAGCTCGAGACAGGGTGGCCCCCCCGGGGAGCTGTTTTTT	CASSSRQGGPPGELFF
13	few	TRBV7-2	.	TRBJ2-1	TGTGCCAGCAGCCAGGACGGTATCAATGAGCAGTTCTTC	CASSQDGINEQFF
12	many	TRBV7-3	.	TRBJ2-1	TGTGCCAGCAGCCCCCTTCAGGGTGAGCAGTTCTTC	CASSPLQGEQFF
12	few	TRBV18	.	TRBJ2-7	TGTGCCAGCTCGGCAGGGTTCTACGAGCAGTACTTC	CASSAGFYEQYF
15	.	TRBV7-9	TRBD1	TRBJ2-5	TGTGCCAGCAGCTTATATCGGGACAGGCAAGAGACCCAGTACTTC	CASSLYRDRQETQYF